This T cell receptor beta chain derives from a study of graft-versus-host responses after intestinal transplantation. Study-level background: Every recipient underwent anti-thymocyte globulin induction, then tacrolimus and steroids for around three years.

To note about this clone: Its matching antigen is unknown.

Trimming shortened V by 2 bases and J by 2 bases, and 14 bases separated the two germline ends. CDR3 length: 15 amino acids. In germline, CDR1 is SGHDT, CDR2 YYEEEE. Findings of the study overall: Elevated graft-versus-host to host-versus-graft clonal ratios in allografts were recorded for patients with graft-donor T cell macrochimerism. Among recipient marrow samples, GvH clones were found; some appeared first in ileum or blood.

TCRdb's copy holds only in-frame clones and misses some; the assay was immunoSEQ multiplex PCR. The data contain 98,000 or so clones, roughly 90% of them singletons. The sample in question was unstimulated CD4+ T cells sorted from spleen or lymph node cells, obtained before intestinal transplant. The clonotype was recovered from a human donor who received an intestinal transplant. This chain uses TRBV5-6 with TRBJ2-7, with D possibly being TRBD2 (6 bases). Here the CDR3 DNA reads TGTGCCAGCAGCTTAAGGAGCGGGTCCGCCTACGAGCAGTACTTC. Translating gives CASSLRSGSAYEQYF.